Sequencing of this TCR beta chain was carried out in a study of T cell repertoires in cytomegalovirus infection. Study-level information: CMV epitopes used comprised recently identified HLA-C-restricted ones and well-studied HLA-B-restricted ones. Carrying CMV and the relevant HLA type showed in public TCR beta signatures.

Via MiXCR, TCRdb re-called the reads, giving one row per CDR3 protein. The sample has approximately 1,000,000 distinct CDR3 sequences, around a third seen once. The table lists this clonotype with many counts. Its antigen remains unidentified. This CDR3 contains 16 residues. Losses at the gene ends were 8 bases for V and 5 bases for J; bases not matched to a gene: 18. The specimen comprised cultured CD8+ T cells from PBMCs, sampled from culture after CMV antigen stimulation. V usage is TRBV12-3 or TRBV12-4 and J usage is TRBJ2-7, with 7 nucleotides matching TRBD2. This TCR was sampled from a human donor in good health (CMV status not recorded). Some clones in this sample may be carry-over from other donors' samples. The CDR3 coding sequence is TGTGCCAGCTCCCCGAACCACGGGGGGAATTCCGACGAGCAGTACTTC. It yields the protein CASSPNHGGNSDEQYF.